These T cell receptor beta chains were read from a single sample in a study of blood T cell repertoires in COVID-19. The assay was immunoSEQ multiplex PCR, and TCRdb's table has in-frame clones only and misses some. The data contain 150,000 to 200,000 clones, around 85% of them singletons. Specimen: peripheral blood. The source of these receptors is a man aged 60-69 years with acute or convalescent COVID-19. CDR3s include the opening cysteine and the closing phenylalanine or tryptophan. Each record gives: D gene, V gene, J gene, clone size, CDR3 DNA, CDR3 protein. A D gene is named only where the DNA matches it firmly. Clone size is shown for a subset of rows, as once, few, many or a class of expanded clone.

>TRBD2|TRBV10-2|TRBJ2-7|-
TGCGCCAGCAAGGATTTTCTAGCGGGGTACGAGCAGTACTTC
CASKDFLAGYEQYF
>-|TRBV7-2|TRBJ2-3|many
TGTGCCAGCAGCTCAACTGGGAGCAGAGCTCATACGCAGTATTTT
CASSSTGSRAHTQYF
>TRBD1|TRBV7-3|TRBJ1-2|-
TGTGCCAGCAGCCCCGGAGGACAGGGGGCTATGAATGGCTACACCTTC
CASSPGGQGAMNGYTF
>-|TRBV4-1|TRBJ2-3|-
TGCGCCAGCAGCCAAGGTCCGGGTCGGGTAATCACAGATACGCAGTATTTT
CASSQGPGRVITDTQYF
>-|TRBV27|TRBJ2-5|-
TGTGCCAGCAGTACCCGGGACTTGGAGGGCTCCAGACCACTCCAAGAGACCCAGTACTTC
CASSTRDLEGSRPLQETQYF
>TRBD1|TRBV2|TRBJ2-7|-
TGTGCCAGCAGTGAAGGTCCCAGGGGGCGCTACGAGCAGTACTTC
CASSEGPRGRYEQYF
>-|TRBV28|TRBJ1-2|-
TGTGCCAGCAGTTCCTACTCTCAACAGGGACTACTCTATGGCTACACCTTC
CASSSYSQQGLLYGYTF
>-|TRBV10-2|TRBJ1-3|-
TGCGCCAGCAGCATTGCCCAGGGAGGCGCCGACTCTGGAAACACCATATATTTT
CASSIAQGGADSGNTIYF
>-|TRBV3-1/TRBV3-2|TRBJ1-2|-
TGTGCCAGCAGCCCGGACAGAAACTATGGCTACACCTTC
CASSPDRNYGYTF
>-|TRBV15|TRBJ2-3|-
TGTGCCACCAGCAGAGATCTGGCAGGGGCAACAGATACGCAGTATTTT
CATSRDLAGATDTQYF
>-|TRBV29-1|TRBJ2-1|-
TGCAGCGCCGGCGGGGGCACTGAGCAGTTCTTC
CSAGGGTEQFF
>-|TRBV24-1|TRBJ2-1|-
TGTGCCACCAGCGCCCGAGGGTCCGGGCCAGCGGATGAGCAGTTCTTC
CATSARGSGPADEQFF
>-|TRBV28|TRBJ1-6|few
TGTGCCAGCAGTTTGGGGGGGCAGGCCGGAGAACCCCTCCACTTT
CASSLGGQAGEPLHF
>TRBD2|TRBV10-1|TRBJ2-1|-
TGCGCCAGCAGTGTGGGCTCCGTAGCGGGAGGTGGCTATGAGCAGTTCTTC
CASSVGSVAGGGYEQFF
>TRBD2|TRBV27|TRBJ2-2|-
TGTGCCAGCAGCCAGGGACTAGCGGGGCACACCGGGGAGCTGTTTTTT
CASSQGLAGHTGELFF
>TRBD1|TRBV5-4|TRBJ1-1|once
TGTGCCAGCAGATCGACAGGGAACCCTGAAGCTTTCTTT
CASRSTGNPEAFF
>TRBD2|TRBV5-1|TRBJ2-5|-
TGCGCCAGCAGCTGGGAACTAGCGGGAGCTGGGACCCAGTACTTC
CASSWELAGAGTQYF
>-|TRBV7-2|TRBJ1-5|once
TGTGCCAGCAGCTTAGCTGAGGGAGGCCAGCCCCAGCATTTT
CASSLAEGGQPQHF
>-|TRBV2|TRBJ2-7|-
TGTGCCAGCAAGTACAGCTCCTACGAGCAGTACTTC
CASKYSSYEQYF
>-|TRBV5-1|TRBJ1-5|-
TGCGCCAGCAGTAAGGAGGGCAATCAGCCCCAGCATTTT
CASSKEGNQPQHF
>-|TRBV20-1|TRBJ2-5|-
TGCAGTGCTAGTAATCGGGGATGGCCGGGGGAGACCCAGTACTTC
CSASNRGWPGETQYF
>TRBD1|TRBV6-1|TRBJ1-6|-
TGTGCCAGCAGTGAACGGGGGACAGGGGGGAGCTCCTATAATTCACCCCTCCACTTT
CASSERGTGGSSYNSPLHF
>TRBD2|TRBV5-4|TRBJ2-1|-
TGTGCCAGCAGCTTTCCGGGACTAGCGGGAAAGAATGAGCAGTTCTTC
CASSFPGLAGKNEQFF
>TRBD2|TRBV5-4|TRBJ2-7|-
TGTGCCAGCAGCTGGCCGGGGGGGGGCTCCTACGAGCAGTACTTC
CASSWPGGGSYEQYF
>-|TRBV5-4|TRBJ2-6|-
TGTGCCAGCAGCTTGGGTGGCACCACAGGCTCTGGGGCCAACGTCCTGACTTTC
CASSLGGTTGSGANVLTF
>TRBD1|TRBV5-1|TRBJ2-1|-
TGCGCCAGCAGCTTCGGACAGGGGGCTGAGCAGTTCTTC
CASSFGQGAEQFF
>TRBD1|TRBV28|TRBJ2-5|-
TGTGCCAGCAGTTTATGGGGACAGGGGGCAAGAGAGACCCAGTACTTC
CASSLWGQGARETQYF
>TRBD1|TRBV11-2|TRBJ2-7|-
TGTGCCAGCAGCTCGGGTGGGACAGCCCGGACCTACGAGCAGTACTTC
CASSSGGTARTYEQYF
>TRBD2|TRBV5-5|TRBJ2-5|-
TGTGCCAGCAGCGAATTGTCCCCAGCGGGAGGTGCGGAGACCCAGTACTTC
CASSELSPAGGAETQYF
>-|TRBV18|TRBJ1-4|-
TGTGCCAGCTCACCAGTCCGGGGGGGAACTAATGAAAAACTGTTTTTT
CASSPVRGGTNEKLFF
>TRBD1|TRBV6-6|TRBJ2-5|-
TGTGCCAGCAGACTCGGGACAGCTCAAGAGACCCAGTACTTC
CASRLGTAQETQYF
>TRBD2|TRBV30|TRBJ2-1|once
TGTGCCTGGAGCCTAGGACTAGACGGTGAGCAGTTCTTC
CAWSLGLDGEQFF
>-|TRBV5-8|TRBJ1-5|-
TGTGCCAGCAGCTACTTGAGAGGACGAGGGGGTCAGCCCCAGCATTTT
CASSYLRGRGGQPQHF
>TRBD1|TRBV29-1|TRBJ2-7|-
TGCAGCGTTAACAGGGGCGACGAGCAGTACTTC
CSVNRGDEQYF
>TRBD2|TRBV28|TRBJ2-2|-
TGTGCCAGCACTATCGGGACTAGCGGGAGGGCCGGTTATTACACCGGGGAGCTGTTTTTT
CASTIGTSGRAGYYTGELFF
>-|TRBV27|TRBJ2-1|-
TGTGCCAGCAGTTTGGTCACTAGCAATGAGCAGTTCTTC
CASSLVTSNEQFF
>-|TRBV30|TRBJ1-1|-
TGTGCCTGGAGCCCCACGGGGGTTGGCGCTTTCTTT
CAWSPTGVGAFF
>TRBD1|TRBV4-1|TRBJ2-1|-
TGCGCCAGCAGCCAACCAATCCGCGACAGGGGCAATGAGCAGTTCTTC
CASSQPIRDRGNEQFF
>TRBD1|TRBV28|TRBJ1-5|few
TGTGCCATCCAACTCTTCTCTTTAATCGACAGGGTCACTCAGCCCCAGCATTTT
CAIQLFSLIDRVTQPQHF
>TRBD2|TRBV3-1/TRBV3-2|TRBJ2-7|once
TGTGCCAGCAGCCAAGGGACTAGCGGGAGGCCCCAAACCTACGAGCAGTACTTC
CASSQGTSGRPQTYEQYF
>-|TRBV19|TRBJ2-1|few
TGTGCCAGTAGTATAAATAGCGGAGTTGAGCAGTTCTTC
CASSINSGVEQFF
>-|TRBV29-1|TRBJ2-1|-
TGCAGCGTTGGAGGGTACAATGAGCAGTTCTTC
CSVGGYNEQFF
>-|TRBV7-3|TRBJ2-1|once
TGTGCCAGCAGCCCGGGGGTAGCCGCCTACAATGAGCAGTTCTTC
CASSPGVAAYNEQFF
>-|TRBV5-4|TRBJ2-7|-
TGTGCCAGCAGCTCGGGTGGGAGGGGGGACCACGAGCAGTACTTC
CASSSGGRGDHEQYF
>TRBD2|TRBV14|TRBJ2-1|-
TGTGCCAGCAGCCAAGGGGCCCTAAATAGCGGGAGGGCCGGGAGTGAGCAGTTCTTC
CASSQGALNSGRAGSEQFF
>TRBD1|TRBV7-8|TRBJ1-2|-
TGTGCCAGCAGCTTAGCGGTCAGGGGGAATGGCTACACCTTC
CASSLAVRGNGYTF
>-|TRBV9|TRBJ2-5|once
TGTGCCAGCAGCGCCGCCGGGAGCCAAGAGACCCAGTACTTC
CASSAAGSQETQYF
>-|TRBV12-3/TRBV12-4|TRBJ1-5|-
TGTGCCAGCAAACAGAGCCTAAATCAGCCCCAGCATTTT
CASKQSLNQPQHF
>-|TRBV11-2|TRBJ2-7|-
TGTGCCAGCAGCTTAGACGGGTACAACCTCTACGAGCAGTACTTC
CASSLDGYNLYEQYF
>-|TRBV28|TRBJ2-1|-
TGTGCCAGCAGTTTCCCCCGAGGTGGCGTCCTTAACAATGAGCAGTTCTTC
CASSFPRGGVLNNEQFF